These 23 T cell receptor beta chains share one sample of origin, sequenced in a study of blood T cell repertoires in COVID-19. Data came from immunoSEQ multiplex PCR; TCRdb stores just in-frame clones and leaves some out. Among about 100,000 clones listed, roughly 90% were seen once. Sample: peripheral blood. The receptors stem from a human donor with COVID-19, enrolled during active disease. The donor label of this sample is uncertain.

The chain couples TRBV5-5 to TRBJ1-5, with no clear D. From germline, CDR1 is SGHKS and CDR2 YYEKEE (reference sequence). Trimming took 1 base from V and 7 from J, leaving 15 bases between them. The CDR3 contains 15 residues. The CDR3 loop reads CASSLSTTNSQPQHF. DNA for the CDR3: TGTGCCAGCAGCTTGTCCACGACAAATTCCCAGCCCCAGCATTTT.

The CDR3 spells CSITRGGANTEAFF. In DNA, the CDR3 is TGCAGCATTACCCGTGGAGGGGCGAACACTGAAGCTTTCTTT. The chain has TRBV29-1 and TRBJ1-1; weak D call: TRBD1 (5 bases). This CDR3 contains 14 residues. Germline loops: CDR1 SQVTM, CDR2 ANQGSEA. The germline V and J ends were trimmed by 8 bases and 1 base, with 17 bases remaining between them.

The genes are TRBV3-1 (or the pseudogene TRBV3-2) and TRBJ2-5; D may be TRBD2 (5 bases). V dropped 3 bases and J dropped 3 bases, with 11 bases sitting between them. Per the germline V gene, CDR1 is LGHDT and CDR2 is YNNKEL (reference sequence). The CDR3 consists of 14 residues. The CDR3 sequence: CASSHIETKETQYF. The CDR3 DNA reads TGTGCCAGCAGCCATATAGAGACTAAAGAGACCCAGTACTTC.

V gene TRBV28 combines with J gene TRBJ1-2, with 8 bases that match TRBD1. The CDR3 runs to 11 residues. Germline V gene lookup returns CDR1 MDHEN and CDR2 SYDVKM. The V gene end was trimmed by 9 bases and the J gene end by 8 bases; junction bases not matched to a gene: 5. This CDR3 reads CASQGARGYTF. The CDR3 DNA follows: TGTGCCAGTCAGGGGGCTCGGGGCTACACCTTC.

Here the CDR3 reads CASSDFDGMRSDTQYF. CDR3 DNA: TGTGCCAGCAGTGATTTTGACGGGATGAGATCGGATACGCAGTATTTT. The chain uses TRBV25-1 and TRBJ2-3; TRBD2 is a possible D gene (5 bases). Germline lookup yields CDR1 MGHDK and CDR2 SYGVNS. V gave up 3 bases and J gave up 6 bases, with 19 bases separating them. The CDR3 covers 16 residues.

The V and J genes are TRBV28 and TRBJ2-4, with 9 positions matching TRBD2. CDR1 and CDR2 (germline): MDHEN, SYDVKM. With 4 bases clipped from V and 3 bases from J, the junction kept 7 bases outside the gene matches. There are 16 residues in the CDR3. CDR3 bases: TGTGCCAGCAGTTCACCTAGCGGGATTGACAAAAACATTCAGTACTTC. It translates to CASSSPSGIDKNIQYF.

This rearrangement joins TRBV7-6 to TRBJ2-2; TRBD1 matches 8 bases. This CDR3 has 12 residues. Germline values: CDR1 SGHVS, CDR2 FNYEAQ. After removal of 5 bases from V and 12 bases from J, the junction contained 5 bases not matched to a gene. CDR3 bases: TGTGCCAGCAGCACCCAGGGGGCGAAGCTGTTTTTT. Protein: CASSTQGAKLFF. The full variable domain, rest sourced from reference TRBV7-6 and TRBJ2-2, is GAGVSQSPRYKVTKRGQDVALRCDPISGHVSLYWYRQALGQGPEFLTYFNYEAQQDKSGLPNDRFSAERPEGSISTLTIQRTEQRDSAMYRCASSTQGAKLFFGEGSRLTVL.

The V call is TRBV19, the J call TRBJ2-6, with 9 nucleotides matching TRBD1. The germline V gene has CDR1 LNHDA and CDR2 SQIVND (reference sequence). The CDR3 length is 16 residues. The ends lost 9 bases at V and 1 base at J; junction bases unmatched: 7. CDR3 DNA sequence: TGTGCCAGCCGGGACAGGGCCTTGTCTGGGGCCAACGTCCTGACTTTC. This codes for CASRDRALSGANVLTF.

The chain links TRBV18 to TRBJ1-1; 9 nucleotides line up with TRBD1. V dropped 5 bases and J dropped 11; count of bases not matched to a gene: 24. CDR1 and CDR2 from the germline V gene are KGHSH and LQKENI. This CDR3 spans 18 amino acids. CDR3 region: CASSASSRGTGLLGEAFF. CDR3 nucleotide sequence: TGTGCCAGCTCAGCAAGTTCACGCGGGACAGGGCTACTCGGGGAGGCTTTCTTT.

CDR3 region: CAIEETGSNYGYTF. Here the CDR3 DNA reads TGTGCCATCGAGGAGACAGGGTCGAACTATGGCTACACCTTC. The chain carries TRBV10-3 and TRBJ1-2, with TRBD1 matching 7 bases. CDR1 is ENHRY and CDR2 is SYGVKD in the germline V gene. The CDR3 totals 14 residues. The V segment lost 8 bases and the J segment 2 bases; nucleotides outside the gene matches: 8.

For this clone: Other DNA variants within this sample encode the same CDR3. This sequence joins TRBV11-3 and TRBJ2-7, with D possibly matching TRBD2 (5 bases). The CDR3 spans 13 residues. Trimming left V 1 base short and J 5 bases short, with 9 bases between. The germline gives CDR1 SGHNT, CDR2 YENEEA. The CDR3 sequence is CASSLGPRDEQYF. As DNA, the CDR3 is TGTGCCAGCAGCTTAGGGCCGAGGGACGAGCAGTACTTC.

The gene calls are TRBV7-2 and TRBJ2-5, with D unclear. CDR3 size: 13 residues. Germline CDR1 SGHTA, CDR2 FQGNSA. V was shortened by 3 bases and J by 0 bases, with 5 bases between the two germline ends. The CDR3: CASSFPYQETQYF. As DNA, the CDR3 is TGTGCCAGCAGCTTCCCTTACCAAGAGACCCAGTACTTC.

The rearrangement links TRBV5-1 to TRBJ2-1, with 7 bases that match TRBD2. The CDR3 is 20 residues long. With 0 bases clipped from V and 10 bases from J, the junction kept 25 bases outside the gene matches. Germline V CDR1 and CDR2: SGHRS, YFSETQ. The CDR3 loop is CASSLARSGAGTGGWKEQFF. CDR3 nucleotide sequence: TGCGCCAGCAGCTTGGCCCGATCCGGGGCCGGGACCGGGGGGTGGAAGGAGCAGTTCTTC.

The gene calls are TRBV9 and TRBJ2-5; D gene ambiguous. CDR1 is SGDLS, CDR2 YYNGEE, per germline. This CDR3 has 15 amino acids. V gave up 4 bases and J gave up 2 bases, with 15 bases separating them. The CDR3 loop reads CASSPRSAIQETQYF. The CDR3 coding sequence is TGTGCCAGCAGCCCCCGATCTGCGATTCAAGAGACCCAGTACTTC.

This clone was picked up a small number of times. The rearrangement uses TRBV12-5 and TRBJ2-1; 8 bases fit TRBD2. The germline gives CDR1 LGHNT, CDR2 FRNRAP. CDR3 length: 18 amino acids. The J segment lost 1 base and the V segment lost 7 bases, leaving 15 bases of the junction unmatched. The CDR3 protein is CASAPVAGGLFSYNEQFF. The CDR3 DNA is TGTGCTAGTGCCCCGGTGGCGGGGGGCCTTTTTTCCTACAATGAGCAGTTCTTC.

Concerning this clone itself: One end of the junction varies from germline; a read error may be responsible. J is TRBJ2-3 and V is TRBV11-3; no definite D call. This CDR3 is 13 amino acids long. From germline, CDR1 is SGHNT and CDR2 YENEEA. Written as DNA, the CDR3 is TGTGCCAGCAGCCTAGACCCGCGCAATACGCAGTATTTT. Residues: CASSLDPRNTQYF.

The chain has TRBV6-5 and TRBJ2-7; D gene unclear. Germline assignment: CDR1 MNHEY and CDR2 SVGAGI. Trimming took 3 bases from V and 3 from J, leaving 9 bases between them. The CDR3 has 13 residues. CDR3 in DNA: TGTGCCAGCAGTTATTTCGAGAACTACGAGCAGTACTTC. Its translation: CASSYFENYEQYF.

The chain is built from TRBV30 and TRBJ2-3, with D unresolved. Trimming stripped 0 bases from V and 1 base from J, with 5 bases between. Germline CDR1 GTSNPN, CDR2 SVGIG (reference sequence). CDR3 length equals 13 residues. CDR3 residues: CAWSVLRTDTQYF. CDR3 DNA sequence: TGTGCCTGGAGTGTACTTCGCACAGATACGCAGTATTTT.

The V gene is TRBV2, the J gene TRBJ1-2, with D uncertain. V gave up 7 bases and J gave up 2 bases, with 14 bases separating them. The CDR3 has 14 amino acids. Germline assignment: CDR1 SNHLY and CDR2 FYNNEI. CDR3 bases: TGTGCCAGCACAGAGGGTAGAGGGAACTATGGCTACACCTTC. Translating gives CASTEGRGNYGYTF.

The CDR3: CASSVPPGQGQFNEKLFF. The CDR3 coding sequence is TGTGCCAGCAGTGTCCCTCCAGGACAGGGACAGTTTAATGAAAAACTGTTTTTT. The genes are TRBV2 and TRBJ1-4; 8 bases map to TRBD1. The trim removed 4 bases at V and 4 bases at J, leaving 14 bases unmatched. Germline V gene data show CDR1 as SNHLY and CDR2 as FYNNEI. The CDR3 is 18 residues long.

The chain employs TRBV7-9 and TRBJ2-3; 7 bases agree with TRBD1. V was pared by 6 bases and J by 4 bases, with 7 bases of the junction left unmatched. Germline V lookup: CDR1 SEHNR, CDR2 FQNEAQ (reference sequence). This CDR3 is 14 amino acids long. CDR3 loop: CASSFDRESDTQYF. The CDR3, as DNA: TGTGCCAGCAGTTTTGACAGGGAATCAGATACGCAGTATTTT.

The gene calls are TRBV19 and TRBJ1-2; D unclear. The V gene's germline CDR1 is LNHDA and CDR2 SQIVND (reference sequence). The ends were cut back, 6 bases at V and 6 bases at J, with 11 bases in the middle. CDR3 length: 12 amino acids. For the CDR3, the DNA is TGTGCCAGTAGAGTCGGGTGGGATGGCTACACCTTC. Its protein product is CASRVGWDGYTF.

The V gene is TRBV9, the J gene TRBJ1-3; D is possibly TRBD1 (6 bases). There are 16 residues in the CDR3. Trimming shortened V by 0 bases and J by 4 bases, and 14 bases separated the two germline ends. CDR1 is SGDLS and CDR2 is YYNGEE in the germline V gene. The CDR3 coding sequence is TGTGCCAGCAGCGTAGAGATACAGGGAACGGGAAACACCATATATTTT. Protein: CASSVEIQGTGNTIYF. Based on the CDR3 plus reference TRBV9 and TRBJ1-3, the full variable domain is DSGVTQTPKHLITATGQRVTLRCSPRSGDLSVYWYQQSLDQGLQFLIQYYNGEERAKGNILERFSAQQFPDLHSELNLSSLELGDSALYFCASSVEIQGTGNTIYFGEGSWLTVV.